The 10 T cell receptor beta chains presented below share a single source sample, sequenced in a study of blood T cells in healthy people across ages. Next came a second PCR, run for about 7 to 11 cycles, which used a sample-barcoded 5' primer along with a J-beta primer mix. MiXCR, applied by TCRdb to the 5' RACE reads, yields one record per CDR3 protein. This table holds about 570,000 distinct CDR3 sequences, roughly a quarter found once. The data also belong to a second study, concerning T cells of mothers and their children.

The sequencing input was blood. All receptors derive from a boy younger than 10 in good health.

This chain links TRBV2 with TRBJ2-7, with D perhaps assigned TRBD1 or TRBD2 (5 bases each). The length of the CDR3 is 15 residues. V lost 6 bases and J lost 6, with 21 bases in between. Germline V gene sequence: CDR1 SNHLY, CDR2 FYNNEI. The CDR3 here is CASREDNSLGFEQYF. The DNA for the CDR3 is TGTGCCAGCAGGGAGGACAACTCCCTGGGGTTCGAGCAGTACTTC. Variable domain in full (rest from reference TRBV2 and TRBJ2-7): EPEVTQTPSHQVTQMGQEVILRCVPISNHLYFYWYRQILGQKVEFLVSFYNNEISEKSEIFDDQFSVERPDGSNFTLKIRSTKLEDSAMYFCASREDNSLGFEQYFGPGTRLTVT.

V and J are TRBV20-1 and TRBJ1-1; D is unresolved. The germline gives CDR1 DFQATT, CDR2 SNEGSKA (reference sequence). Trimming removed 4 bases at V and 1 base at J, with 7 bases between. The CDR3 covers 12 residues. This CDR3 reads CSATKENTEAFF. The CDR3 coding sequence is TGCAGTGCTACCAAGGAGAACACTGAAGCTTTCTTT.

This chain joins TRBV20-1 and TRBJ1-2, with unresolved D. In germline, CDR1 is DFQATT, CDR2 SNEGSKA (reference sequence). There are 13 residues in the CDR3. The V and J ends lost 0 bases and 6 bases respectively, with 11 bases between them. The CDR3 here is CSARDWVVDGYTF. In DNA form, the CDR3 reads TGCAGTGCTAGAGATTGGGTTGTGGATGGCTACACCTTC.

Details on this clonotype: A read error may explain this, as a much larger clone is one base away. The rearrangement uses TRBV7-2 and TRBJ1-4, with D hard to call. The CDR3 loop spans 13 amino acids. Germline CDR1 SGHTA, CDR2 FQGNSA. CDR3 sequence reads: CAGSLATNEKLFF. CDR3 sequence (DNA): TGTGCCGGCAGCTTAGCAACTAATGAAAAACTGTTTTTT.

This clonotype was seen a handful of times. The CDR3 DNA is TGTGCCAGCAGGAAACTAGCGGGAGAAGAGACCCAGTACTTC. It yields the protein CASRKLAGEETQYF. This rearrangement joins TRBV6-5 to TRBJ2-5, with 11 nucleotides matching TRBD2. The junction had 3 bases not matched to a gene; V was cut back by 6 bases and J by 3 bases. This CDR3 contains 14 residues. The germline V gene has CDR1 MNHEY and CDR2 SVGAGI.

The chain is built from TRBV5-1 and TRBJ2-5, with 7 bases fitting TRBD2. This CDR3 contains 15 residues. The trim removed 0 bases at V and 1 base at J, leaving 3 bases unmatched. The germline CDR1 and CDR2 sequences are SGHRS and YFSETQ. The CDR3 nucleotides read TGCGCCAGCAGCTTGGCTAGCGGTCCCCAAGAGACCCAGTACTTC. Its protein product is CASSLASGPQETQYF.

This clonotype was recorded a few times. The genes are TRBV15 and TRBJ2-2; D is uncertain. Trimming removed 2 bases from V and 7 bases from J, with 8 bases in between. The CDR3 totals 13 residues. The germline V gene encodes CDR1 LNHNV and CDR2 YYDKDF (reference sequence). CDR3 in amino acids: CATSRPSGGELFF. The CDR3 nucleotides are TGTGCCACCAGCAGACCTTCAGGCGGGGAGCTGTTTTTT.

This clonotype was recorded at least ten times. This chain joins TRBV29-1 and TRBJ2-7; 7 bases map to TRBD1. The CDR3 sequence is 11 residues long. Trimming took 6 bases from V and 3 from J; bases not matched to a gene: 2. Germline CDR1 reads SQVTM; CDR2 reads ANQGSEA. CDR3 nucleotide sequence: TGCAGCGTATGGACAGGCTACGAGCAGTACTTC. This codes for CSVWTGYEQYF.

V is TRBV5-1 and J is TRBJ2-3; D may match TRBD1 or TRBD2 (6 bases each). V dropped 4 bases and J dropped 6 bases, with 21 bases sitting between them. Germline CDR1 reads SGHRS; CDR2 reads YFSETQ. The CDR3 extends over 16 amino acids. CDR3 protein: CASSPQGGLRSDTQYF. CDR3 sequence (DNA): TGCGCCAGCAGCCCACAGGGAGGTCTAAGGAGTGATACGCAGTATTTT. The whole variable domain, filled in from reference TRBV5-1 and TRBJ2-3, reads KAGVTQTPRYLIKTRGQQVTLSCSPISGHRSVSWYQQTPGQGLQFLFEYFSETQRNKGNFPGRFSGRQFSNSRSEMNVSTLELGDSALYLCASSPQGGLRSDTQYFGPGTRLTVL.

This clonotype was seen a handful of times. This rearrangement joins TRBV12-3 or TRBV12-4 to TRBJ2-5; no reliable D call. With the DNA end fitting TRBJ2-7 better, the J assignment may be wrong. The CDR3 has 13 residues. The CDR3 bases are TGTGCCAGCAGTTTGAATCCTGCCTACGAGCAGTACTTC. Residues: CASSLNPAYEQYF.